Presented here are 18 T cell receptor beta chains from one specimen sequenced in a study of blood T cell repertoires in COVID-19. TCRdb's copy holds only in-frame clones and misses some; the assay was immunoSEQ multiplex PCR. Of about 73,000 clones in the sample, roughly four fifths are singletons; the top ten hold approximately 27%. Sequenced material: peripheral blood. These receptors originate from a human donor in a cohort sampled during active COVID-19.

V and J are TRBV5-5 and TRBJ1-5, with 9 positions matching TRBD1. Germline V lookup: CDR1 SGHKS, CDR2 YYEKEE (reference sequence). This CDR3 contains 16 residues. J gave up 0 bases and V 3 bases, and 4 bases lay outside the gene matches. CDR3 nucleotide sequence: TGTGCCAGCAGCTCCGGGACAGGGCATAGCAATCAGCCCCAGCATTTT. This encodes CASSSGTGHSNQPQHF.

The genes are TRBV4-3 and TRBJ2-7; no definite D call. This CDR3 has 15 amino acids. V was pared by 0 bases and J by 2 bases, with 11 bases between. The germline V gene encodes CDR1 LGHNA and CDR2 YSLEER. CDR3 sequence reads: CASSQDWQATYEQYF. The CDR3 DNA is TGCGCCAGCAGCCAAGATTGGCAGGCGACCTACGAGCAGTACTTC.

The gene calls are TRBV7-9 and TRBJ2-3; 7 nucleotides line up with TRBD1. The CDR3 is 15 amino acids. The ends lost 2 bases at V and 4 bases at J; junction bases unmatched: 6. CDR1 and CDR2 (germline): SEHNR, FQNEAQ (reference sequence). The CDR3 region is CASSLRDSIPDTQYF. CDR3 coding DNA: TGTGCCAGCAGCTTACGGGACAGTATCCCAGATACGCAGTATTTT.

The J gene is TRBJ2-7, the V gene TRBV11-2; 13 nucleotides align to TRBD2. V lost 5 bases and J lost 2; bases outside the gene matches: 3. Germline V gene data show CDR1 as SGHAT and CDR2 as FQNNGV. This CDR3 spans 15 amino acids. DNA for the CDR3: TGTGCCAGCAGCCCTGGACTAGCGGGGGCCTACGAGCAGTACTTC. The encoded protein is CASSPGLAGAYEQYF.

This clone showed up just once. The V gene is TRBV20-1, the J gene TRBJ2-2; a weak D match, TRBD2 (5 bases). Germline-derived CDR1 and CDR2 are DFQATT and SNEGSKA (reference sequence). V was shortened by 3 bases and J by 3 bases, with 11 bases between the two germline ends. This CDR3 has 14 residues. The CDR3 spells CSASSGSHTGELFF. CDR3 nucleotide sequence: TGCAGTGCTAGTTCGGGGTCCCACACCGGGGAGCTGTTTTTT.

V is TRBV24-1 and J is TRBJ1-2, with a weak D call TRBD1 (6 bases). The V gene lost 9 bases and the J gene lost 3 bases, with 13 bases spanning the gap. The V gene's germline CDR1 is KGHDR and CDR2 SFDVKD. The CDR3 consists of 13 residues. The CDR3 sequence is CATGSTGDYGYTF. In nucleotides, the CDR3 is TGTGCCACCGGATCGACAGGCGACTATGGCTACACCTTC.

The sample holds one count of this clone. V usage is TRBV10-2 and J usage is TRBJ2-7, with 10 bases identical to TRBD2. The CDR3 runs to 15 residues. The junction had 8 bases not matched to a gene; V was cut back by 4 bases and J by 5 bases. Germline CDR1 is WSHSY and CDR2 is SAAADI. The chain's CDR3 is CASSAVGSGGNEQYF. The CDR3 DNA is TGCGCCAGCAGTGCCGTTGGTAGCGGGGGGAACGAGCAGTACTTC.

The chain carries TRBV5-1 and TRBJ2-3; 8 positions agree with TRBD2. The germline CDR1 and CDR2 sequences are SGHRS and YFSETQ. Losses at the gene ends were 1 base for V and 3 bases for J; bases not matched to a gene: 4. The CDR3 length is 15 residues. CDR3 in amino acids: CASSLRAGGTDTQYF. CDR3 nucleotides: TGCGCCAGCAGCTTGAGGGCGGGGGGAACAGATACGCAGTATTTT.

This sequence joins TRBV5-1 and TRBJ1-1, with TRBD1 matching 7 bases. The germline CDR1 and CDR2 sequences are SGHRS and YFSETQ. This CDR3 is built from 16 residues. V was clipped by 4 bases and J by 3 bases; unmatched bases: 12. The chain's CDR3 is CASSPGGAAWDTEAFF. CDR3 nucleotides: TGCGCCAGCAGCCCAGGGGGAGCAGCCTGGGACACTGAAGCTTTCTTT.

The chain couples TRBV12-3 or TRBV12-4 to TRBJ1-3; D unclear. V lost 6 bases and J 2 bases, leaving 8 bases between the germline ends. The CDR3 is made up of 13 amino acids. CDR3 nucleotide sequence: TGTGCCAGCAGGTCTTTAACTGGAAACACCATATATTTT. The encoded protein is CASRSLTGNTIYF.

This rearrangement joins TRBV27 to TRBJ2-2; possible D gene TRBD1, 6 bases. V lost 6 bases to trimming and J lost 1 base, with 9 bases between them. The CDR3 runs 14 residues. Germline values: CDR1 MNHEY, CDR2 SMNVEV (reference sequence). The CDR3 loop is CASRSGQNTGELFF. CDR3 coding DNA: TGTGCCAGCAGATCGGGACAGAACACCGGGGAGCTGTTTTTT.

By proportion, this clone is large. In nucleotides, the CDR3 is TGTGCCAGCAGCCCTATTGGGGGCCGGAACACTGAAGCTTTCTTT. This codes for CASSPIGGRNTEAFF. The chain uses TRBV21-1 and TRBJ1-1; TRBD1 was called by the table and not checked on the DNA. TRBV21-1 is a documented pseudogene. CDR3 length: 15 residues.

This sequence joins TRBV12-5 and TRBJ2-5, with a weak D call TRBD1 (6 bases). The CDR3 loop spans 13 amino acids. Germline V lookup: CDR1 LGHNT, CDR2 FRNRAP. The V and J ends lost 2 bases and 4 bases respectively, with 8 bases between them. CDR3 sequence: CASGLRGLETQYF. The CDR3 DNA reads TGTGCTAGTGGTTTGAGGGGGTTAGAGACCCAGTACTTC.

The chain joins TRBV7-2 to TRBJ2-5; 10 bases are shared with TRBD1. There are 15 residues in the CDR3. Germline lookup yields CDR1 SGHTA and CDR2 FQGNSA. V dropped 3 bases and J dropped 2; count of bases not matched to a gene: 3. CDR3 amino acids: CASSFRDRGQETQYF. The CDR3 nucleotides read TGTGCCAGCAGCTTCCGGGACAGGGGACAAGAGACCCAGTACTTC.

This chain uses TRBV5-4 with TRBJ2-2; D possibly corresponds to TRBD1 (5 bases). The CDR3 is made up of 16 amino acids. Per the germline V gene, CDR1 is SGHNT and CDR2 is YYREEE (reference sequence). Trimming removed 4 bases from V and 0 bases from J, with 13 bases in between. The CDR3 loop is CASSLDTLTNTGELFF. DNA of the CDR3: TGTGCCAGCAGCCTGGACACCTTGACGAACACCGGGGAGCTGTTTTTT.

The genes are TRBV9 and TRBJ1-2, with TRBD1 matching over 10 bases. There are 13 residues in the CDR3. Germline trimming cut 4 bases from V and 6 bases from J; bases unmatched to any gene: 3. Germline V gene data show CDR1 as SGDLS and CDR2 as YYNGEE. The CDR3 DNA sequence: TGTGCCAGCAGCCAGGACAGGGGGAATGGCTACACCTTC. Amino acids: CASSQDRGNGYTF.

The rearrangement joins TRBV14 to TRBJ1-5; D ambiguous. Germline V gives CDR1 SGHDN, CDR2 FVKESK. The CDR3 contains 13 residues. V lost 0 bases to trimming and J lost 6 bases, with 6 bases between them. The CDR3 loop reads CASSQEFGQPQHF. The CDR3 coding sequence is TGTGCCAGCAGCCAAGAGTTCGGTCAGCCCCAGCATTTT. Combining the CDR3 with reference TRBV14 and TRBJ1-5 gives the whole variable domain EAGVTQFPSHSVIEKGQTVTLRCDPISGHDNLYWYRRVMGKEIKFLLHFVKESKQDESGMPNNRFLAERTGGTYSTLKVQPAELEDSGVYFCASSQEFGQPQHFGDGTRLSIL.

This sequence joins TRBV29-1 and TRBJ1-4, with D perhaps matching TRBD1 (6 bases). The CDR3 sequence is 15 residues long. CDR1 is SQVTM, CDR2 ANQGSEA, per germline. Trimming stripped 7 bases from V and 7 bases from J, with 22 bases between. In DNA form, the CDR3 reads TGCAGCGCCCGAGGACGAGGGGGTGACGGTGAAAAACTGTTTTTT. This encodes CSARGRGGDGEKLFF.